The T cell receptor (beta chain) described here comes from a study of T cell responses to AZD1222 COVID-19 vaccine. General study results and limits: Reportedly, nearly half of unique spike TCRs recognized epitopes outside B.1.351/B.1.1.7 mutations.

This CDR3 is built from 13 residues. From germline, CDR1 is SEHNR and CDR2 FQNEAQ (reference sequence). V lost 6 bases and J lost 6; bases outside the gene matches: 6. Profiling relied on immunoSEQ multiplex PCR, and the TCRdb table lists in-frame clones only, not all of them. The repertoire consists of about 110,000 clones, with approximately 90% occurring once and the leading ten covering less than 8.5%. Concerning this clone itself: Its cognate antigen is unknown.

Sample: peripheral blood, taken on day 0 of AZD1222 vaccination. The chain recombines TRBV7-9 with TRBJ2-7; TRBD1 agrees at 9 bases. This TCR came from an adult in good health. CDR3 nucleotide sequence: TGTGCCAGCAGTCGGACAGGGGAGGGCGAGCAGTACTTC. It encodes CASSRTGEGEQYF.